The T cell receptor (beta chain) described here comes from a study of immune cell composition in non-small cell lung cancer. The study's findings and limits: It was not proven that tumour-reactive clones equal dominant tumour-associated clones. Tumour-associated clones >0.5% occurred in under 35% of adenocarcinomas, about 69% of squamous. Overall clonality, unlike maximal tumour-associated clone frequency, did not predict TIL reactivity.

The CDR3 runs 16 residues. The V end lost 6 bases, the J end lost 2 bases, and 18 bases lay between the germline ends. The germline V gene encodes CDR1 SGHDN and CDR2 FVKESK. With respect to this clone: Its specificity is not known.

The repertoire was sequenced with immunoSEQ multiplex PCR; TCRdb's copy has only in-frame clones and lacks some. This table has 4,700 or so clones, approximately 72% appearing once. Normal lung was sampled as far from the tumour as possible, at least 3 cm. Template was genomic DNA from frozen, unsorted single-cell suspensions. The chain employs TRBV14 and TRBJ2-3; D might be TRBD2 (6 bases). Specimen: non-adjacent lung tissue. The TCR comes from a human donor with non-small cell lung cancer. Written as DNA, the CDR3 is TGTGCCAGCAGTATTTACCGGGACTCCGTCACAGATACGCAGTATTTT. Translation gives CASSIYRDSVTDTQYF.